This TCR beta chain was documented in a study of CD8+ T cells in alopecia areata. Study summary: Tofacitinib administration to treated patients was oral, at 5 to 10 mg twice daily. Tofacitinib ran 6 to 18 months, followed by 6 months off drug.

Treatment here: oral pan-JAK inhibitor, 5-10 mg twice daily. The CDR3 has 14 amino acids. Germline-derived CDR1 and CDR2 are GTSNPN and SVGIG (reference sequence). J lost 7 bases, V lost 3 bases, and 7 bases had no gene match. cDNA reverse transcribed from extracted RNA served as the sequencing template. The data were produced by immunoSEQ multiplex PCR, yet TCRdb's version contains in-frame clones alone and is incomplete. The sample yields over 120,000 clones, nearly 55% seen once. The sample holds one count of this clone. Its antigen is as yet unknown. The study, taken as a whole, reports: Among the top 100, expanded CD8+ clones, as well as scalp clonality, were significantly decreased by tofacitinib. Possibly as an HLA-related effect, TCR sharing across patients appeared less clear than in mice.

This receptor was obtained from a human donor with alopecia areata. The chain couples TRBV30 to TRBJ2-2; 8 nucleotides agree with TRBD2. Material: CD8+ T cells sorted from blood, obtained at week 4, from a patient treated with tofacitinib. CDR3 residues: CAWSGREGVGELFF. The DNA of the CDR3 is TGTGCCTGGAGCGGGAGGGAGGGTGTCGGGGAGCTGTTTTTT.